These 21 T cell receptor beta chains came from one sample sequenced in a study of CD8+CD57+ T cells in acquired aplastic anemia. The template used for profiling TCR beta VDJ and CDR3 was genomic DNA. TCRdb passed the reads through MiXCR, listing each CDR3 protein once. This sample carries some 160,000 distinct CDR3 sequences, about half of them seen once, and the ten largest clones take 3.2%. Those patients picked for sequencing had displayed CD8+CD57+ cell expansion on flow cytometry. The sequenced material came from sorted CD4+, CD8+, or CD8+CD57+ T cells (not recorded which) from PBMCs. Receptors were obtained from a human donor with aplastic anemia.

The chain uses TRBV15 and TRBJ1-6, with D uncertain. This CDR3 comprises 15 residues. V lost 3 bases and J lost 4, with 10 bases in between. CDR1 LNHNV and CDR2 YYDKDF come from the germline V gene (reference sequence). The CDR3 sequence: CATSRYSQYNSPLHF. The CDR3 nucleotides read TGTGCCACCAGCAGGTACTCCCAGTATAATTCACCCCTCCACTTT.

This clonotype has ten or more counts. The chain recombines TRBV5-8 with TRBJ1-5, with D perhaps matching TRBD1 (5 bases). The CDR3 contains 14 residues. The V gene's germline CDR1 is SGHTS and CDR2 YDEGEE. V was cut by 1 base and J by 7 bases, with 12 bases left in between. CDR3 DNA sequence: TGTGCCAGCAGCTTGTCAGGGTTCCAGCAGCCCCAGCATTTT. Its translation is CASSLSGFQQPQHF.

Regarding this clonotype: At one end the junction does not follow the germline gene, possibly because of a read error. This chain joins TRBV24-1 and TRBJ2-1; 8 bases agree with TRBD2. Germline lookup yields CDR1 KGHDR and CDR2 SFDVKD. The CDR3 is 22 residues long. This CDR3 is CATSGLPGAPSGTGGVHNEQFF. The CDR3 DNA sequence: TGTGCCACCAGTGGTTTGCCGGGCGCGCCCTCAGGGACGGGAGGGGTCCACAATGAGCAGTTCTTC.

The V gene is TRBV29-1, the J gene TRBJ2-2; TRBD1 matches 11 bases. Trimming took 6 bases from V and 5 from J; bases not matched to a gene: 2. Germline V gene lookup returns CDR1 SQVTM and CDR2 ANQGSEA. CDR3 length: 13 amino acids. The CDR3 loop reads CSVGTGGTGELFF. CDR3 in DNA: TGCAGCGTGGGGACAGGGGGGACCGGGGAGCTGTTTTTT.

This clonotype has a count of ten or more. V is TRBV9 and J is TRBJ2-5; 9 positions match TRBD2. After removal of 0 bases from V and 1 base from J, the junction contained 1 base not matched to a gene. This CDR3 spans 15 amino acids. Germline CDR1 and CDR2: SGDLS and YYNGEE. In nucleotides, the CDR3 is TGTGCCAGCAGCGTAGGCGGGGGGGCCCAAGAGACCCAGTACTTC. Translation gives CASSVGGGAQETQYF.

This clonotype was counted only a few times. The chain has TRBV20-1 and TRBJ2-3; 12 bases are a match to TRBD2. Germline V gene lookup returns CDR1 DFQATT and CDR2 SNEGSKA (reference sequence). The CDR3 has 16 amino acids. The trim removed 3 bases at V and 11 bases at J, leaving 15 bases unmatched. DNA for the CDR3: TGCAGTGCTAGGGATGGTCTCGCTAGCGGGAGGGCCGTGCAGTATTTT. Amino acid sequence: CSARDGLASGRAVQYF.

This clonotype was counted at least ten times. This chain joins TRBV6-5 and TRBJ1-1; D unresolved. Germline V lookup: CDR1 MNHEY, CDR2 SVGAGI. The CDR3 loop spans 13 amino acids. V was clipped by 6 bases and J by 0 bases, with 8 bases between them. The CDR3: CASRRGLNTEAFF. CDR3 nucleotide sequence: TGTGCCAGCAGGCGAGGACTGAACACTGAAGCTTTCTTT.

This clonotype appeared many times. This chain uses TRBV5-4 with TRBJ1-1; D uncertain. The CDR3 contains 13 residues. Per germline, CDR1 SGHNT and CDR2 YYREEE (reference sequence). V shed 4 bases and J shed 6 bases, with 13 bases lying between them. The DNA for the CDR3 is TGTGCCAGCAGCGCCGTCCCGGCCTCTGAAGCTTTCTTT. Amino acid sequence: CASSAVPASEAFF.

Ten or more counts support this clonotype. The chain employs TRBV5-1 and TRBJ2-5; D may be TRBD2 (6 bases). The CDR3 length is 14 residues. Trimming cost V 3 bases and J 2 bases, with 11 bases left between them. Germline values: CDR1 SGHRS, CDR2 YFSETQ. The CDR3 loop is CASSSTGTQETQYF. CDR3 in DNA: TGCGCCAGCAGCTCCACCGGGACTCAAGAGACCCAGTACTTC. The full variable domain, completed using reference TRBV5-1 and TRBJ2-5, is KAGVTQTPRYLIKTRGQQVTLSCSPISGHRSVSWYQQTPGQGLQFLFEYFSETQRNKGNFPGRFSGRQFSNSRSEMNVSTLELGDSALYLCASSSTGTQETQYFGPGTRLLVL.

In nucleotides, the CDR3 is TGTGCCACCAGCGGACTAGCGGGAGCGAGCAATGGGCAGTACTTC. Amino acids: CATSGLAGASNGQYF. The genes are TRBV15 and TRBJ2-7; TRBD2 aligns across 13 bases. CDR3 length equals 15 residues. V shed 5 bases and J 9 bases; nucleotides not matched to a gene: 10. CDR1 and CDR2 (germline): LNHNV, YYDKDF (reference sequence). The full variable domain, its missing parts supplied by reference TRBV15 and TRBJ2-7, is DAMVIQNPRYQVTQFGKPVTLSCSQTLNHNVMYWYQQKSSQAPKLLFHYYDKDFNNEADTPDNFQSRRPNTSFCFLDIRSPGLGDTAMYLCATSGLAGASNGQYFGPGTRLTVT.

The V and J genes are TRBV7-6 and TRBJ2-1; 7 bases agree with TRBD2. The junction had 13 bases not matched to a gene; V was cut back by 3 bases and J by 5 bases. CDR1 SGHVS and CDR2 FNYEAQ come from the germline V gene. This CDR3 is built from 17 residues. Here the CDR3 reads CASSFNHGTGGNNEQFF. The CDR3 nucleotides are TGTGCCAGCAGCTTTAATCATGGTACGGGGGGAAACAATGAGCAGTTCTTC.

The chain carries TRBV10-3 and TRBJ1-6; no reliable D call. CDR3 length: 15 residues. Germline CDR1 and CDR2: ENHRY and SYGVKD. The V end lost 5 bases, the J end lost 5 bases, and 13 bases lay between the germline ends. CDR3 coding DNA: TGTGCCATCAGTCAAGGGTCCCCTCATAATTCACCCCTCCACTTT. It specifies CAISQGSPHNSPLHF.

Notes on this clonotype: A much larger clone lies one base from this, so it may be a read error. V usage is TRBV2 and J usage is TRBJ2-7; 9 nucleotides agree with TRBD2. This CDR3 has 14 residues. V shed 6 bases and J 3 bases; nucleotides not matched to a gene: 6. Germline V lookup: CDR1 SNHLY, CDR2 FYNNEI. The CDR3 DNA reads TGTGCCAGCAGGGGGGCTAGCGGGGTCTACGAGCAGTACTTC. Translation: CASRGASGVYEQYF.

The rearrangement links TRBV14 to TRBJ2-1, with 11 bases aligning to TRBD2. Germline assignment: CDR1 SGHDN and CDR2 FVKESK. There are 15 residues in the CDR3. CDR3 DNA: TGTGCTAGTTCAAGGACTAGCGGGTTCTACAATGAGCAGTTCTTC. This translates into CASSRTSGFYNEQFF.

The chain is built from TRBV24-1 and TRBJ1-2, with no clear D. The V gene's germline CDR1 is KGHDR and CDR2 SFDVKD. The CDR3 contains 14 residues. Trimming pared 3 bases from V and 3 bases from J, leaving 10 bases between. CDR3 region: CATSDRNHYYGYTF. CDR3 nucleotides: TGTGCCACCAGTGATCGGAACCACTACTATGGCTACACCTTC.

This clonotype appeared a few times. This clone may be a read error of a much larger clone one base away. The chain joins TRBV13 to TRBJ1-6; 8 nucleotides match TRBD1. The CDR3 runs to 16 residues. Germline V gives CDR1 PRHDT, CDR2 FYEKMQ (reference sequence). CDR3 nucleotide sequence: TGTGCCAGCGGCTTAGGACAGGGTATCGGTAATTCACCCCTCCACTTT. This gives the protein CASGLGQGIGNSPLHF. Complete variable domain (other parts from reference TRBV13 and TRBJ1-6): AAGVIQSPRHLIKEKRETATLKCYPIPRHDTVYWYQQGPGQDPQFLISFYEKMQSDKGSIPDRFSAQQFSDYHSELNMSSLELGDSALYFCASGLGQGIGNSPLHFGNGTRLTVT.

This chain joins TRBV29-1 and TRBJ1-1, with 8 bases aligning to TRBD1. The CDR3 has 13 amino acids. CDR1 SQVTM and CDR2 ANQGSEA come from the germline V gene. Trimming at V came to 6 bases and at J to 4 bases, leaving 7 bases not matched to a gene. The CDR3 sequence: CSVQGQATTEAFF. CDR3 coding DNA: TGCAGCGTGCAGGGACAGGCAACCACTGAAGCTTTCTTT.

The rearrangement uses TRBV10-3 and TRBJ2-3; 8 nucleotides align to TRBD1. The V gene's germline CDR1 is ENHRY and CDR2 SYGVKD. CDR3 length: 16 residues. V lost 2 bases and J lost 3; bases outside the gene matches: 7. CDR3 in amino acids: CAISEQGARGTDTQYF. The CDR3 DNA follows: TGTGCCATCAGTGAGCAGGGGGCGCGGGGAACAGATACGCAGTATTTT.

Regarding this clonotype: A much larger clone sits a single nucleotide away, making a read error possible. The CDR3 nucleotides are TGTGCCAGCGGCTTAACGAGGAACACCGGGGAGCTGTTTTTT. Translation: CASGLTRNTGELFF. The chain couples TRBV11-3 to TRBJ2-2; the D is unclear. CDR1 and CDR2 (germline): SGHNT, YENEEA. CDR3 length equals 14 residues. The complete variable domain, with remaining parts taken from reference TRBV11-3 and TRBJ2-2, reads EAGVVQSPRYKIIEKKQPVAFWCNPISGHNTLYWYLQNLGQGPELLIRYENEEAVDDSQLPKDRFSAERLKGVDSTLKIQPAELGDSAVYLCASGLTRNTGELFFGEGSRLTVL.

This clonotype was found many times. The rearrangement links TRBV5-1 to TRBJ2-5; D is possibly TRBD1 (5 bases). Germline V gene lookup returns CDR1 SGHRS and CDR2 YFSETQ. The CDR3 has 16 amino acids. Trimming cost V 0 bases and J 5 bases, with 17 bases left between them. CDR3 DNA: TGCGCCAGCAGCTTGGGGTCAGGGTCTGCCCGGGAGACCCAGTACTTC. The encoded protein is CASSLGSGSARETQYF.

Concerning this clonotype itself: It is likely a read error, because the conserved phenylalanine at the end of the CDR3 is missing. The chain links TRBV25-1 to TRBJ2-5; 8 bases agree with TRBD2. Germline V gene lookup returns CDR1 MGHDK and CDR2 SYGVNS. After removal of 4 bases from V and 5 bases from J, the junction contained 15 bases not matched to a gene. This CDR3 is 17 amino acids long. Written as DNA, the CDR3 is TGTGCCAGCAGTGCTAGAGAGTTAGCGGGAAGCGGGGAGACCCAGTACTCC. Translated, it gives CASSARELAGSGETQYS.